This T cell receptor beta chain comes out of a study of Graves' ophthalmopathy and Graves' hyperthyroidism. Study outcomes and limitations: Ophthalmopathy progression prediction by the model yielded a sensitivity of about 71% and a specificity of just over 72%. Most clonotypes expanded in thyroid above 0.001 frequency were present in blood too.

Looked up from germline, CDR1 is GTSNPN and CDR2 is SVGIG (reference sequence). Trimming shortened V by 1 base and J by 2 bases, and 8 bases separated the two germline ends. The CDR3 totals 13 residues. From fresh peripheral blood, approximately 10 ml in volume, the PBMCs were obtained. This clonotype was counted many times. The antigen is not known. Beta-chain TCR CDR3 regions were amplified from RNA transcripts. Second-round multiplex PCR followed a first-round RT-PCR using HTBI primers. MiXCR, run by TCRdb on the multiplex PCR reads, gives a single entry per CDR3 protein. The data show under 400,000 distinct CDR3 sequences, roughly 17% seen once.

This receptor was taken from an adult man with Graves' ophthalmopathy. The sequenced sample was peripheral blood. The chain has TRBV30 and TRBJ1-1; unclear D gene. The CDR3, as DNA: TGTGCCTGGAGTGGGGATTTCAACACTGAAGCTTTCTTT. Protein sequence: CAWSGDFNTEAFF.